This TCR beta chain originates from a study of blood T cell repertoires in COVID-19. Study overall: Nucleic acid was either cDNA or gDNA, and it came from T cells, B-cell-depleted T cells, or PBMCs.

How the authors handled the data: Quantification of nucleated cells was approximated via reference gene primer amplification. Profiled with immunoSEQ multiplex PCR; TCRdb holds only in-frame clones, not every one. The D gene and trimming were derived from the DNA, and the V and J assignments and clone size from that table. This sample yields about 210,000 clones, of which approximately 80% are seen a single time; 9.5% to 15% belongs to the top ten. With 5 bases removed from V and 0 bases from J, the gap between germline ends came to 18 bases. The CDR3 is made up of 17 amino acids. The V gene's germline CDR1 is PRHDT and CDR2 FYEKMQ (reference sequence).

This receptor was identified in a human donor in a cohort sampled during active COVID-19. This chain uses TRBV13 with TRBJ2-3; a weak D match, TRBD1 (7 bases). The sequenced sample was peripheral blood. CDR3 residues: CASSPGGGMTSTDTQYF. In DNA form, the CDR3 reads TGTGCCAGCAGCCCAGGGGGAGGTATGACTAGCACAGATACGCAGTATTTT.